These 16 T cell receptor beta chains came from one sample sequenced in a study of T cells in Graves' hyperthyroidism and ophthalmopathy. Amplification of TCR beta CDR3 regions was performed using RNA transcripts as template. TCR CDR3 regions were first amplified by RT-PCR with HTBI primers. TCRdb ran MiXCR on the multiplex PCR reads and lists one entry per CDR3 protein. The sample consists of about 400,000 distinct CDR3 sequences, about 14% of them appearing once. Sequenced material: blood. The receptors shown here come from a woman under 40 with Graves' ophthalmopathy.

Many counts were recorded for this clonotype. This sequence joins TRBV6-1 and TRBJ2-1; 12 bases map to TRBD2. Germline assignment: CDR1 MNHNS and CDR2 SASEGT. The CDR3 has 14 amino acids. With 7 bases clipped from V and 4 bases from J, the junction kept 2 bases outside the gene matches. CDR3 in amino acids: CASTLAGGYNEQFF. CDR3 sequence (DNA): TGTGCCAGCACACTAGCGGGGGGTTACAATGAGCAGTTCTTC.

CDR3 region: CASSLSGRIYSGNTIYF. The CDR3 bases are TGTGCCAGCAGTTTAAGCGGCCGAATCTACTCTGGAAACACCATATATTTT. The chain carries TRBV28 and TRBJ1-3; unclear D gene. CDR3 length: 17 amino acids. CDR1 is MDHEN, CDR2 SYDVKM, per germline. V was pared by 2 bases and J by 0 bases, with 14 bases between.

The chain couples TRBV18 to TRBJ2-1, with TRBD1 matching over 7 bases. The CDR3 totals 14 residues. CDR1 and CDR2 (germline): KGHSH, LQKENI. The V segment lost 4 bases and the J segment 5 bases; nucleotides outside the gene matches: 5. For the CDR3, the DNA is TGTGCCAGCTCACTCGCCCAGGGGGACAATGAGCAGTTCTTC. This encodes CASSLAQGDNEQFF.

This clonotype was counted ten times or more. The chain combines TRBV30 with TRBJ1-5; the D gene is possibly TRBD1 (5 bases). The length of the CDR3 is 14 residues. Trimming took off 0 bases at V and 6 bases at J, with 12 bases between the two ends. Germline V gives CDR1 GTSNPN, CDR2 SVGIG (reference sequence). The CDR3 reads CAWSVAGGFQPQHF. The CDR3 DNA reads TGTGCCTGGAGTGTAGCGGGGGGGTTTCAGCCCCAGCATTTT.

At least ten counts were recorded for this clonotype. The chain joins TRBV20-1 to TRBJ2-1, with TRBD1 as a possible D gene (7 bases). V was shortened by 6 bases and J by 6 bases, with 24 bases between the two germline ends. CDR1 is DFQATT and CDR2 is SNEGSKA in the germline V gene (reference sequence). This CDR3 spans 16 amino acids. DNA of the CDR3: TGCAGTGCCCGGGGGCTGACAGGGCTACAGGTCAATGAGCAGTTCTTC. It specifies CSARGLTGLQVNEQFF.

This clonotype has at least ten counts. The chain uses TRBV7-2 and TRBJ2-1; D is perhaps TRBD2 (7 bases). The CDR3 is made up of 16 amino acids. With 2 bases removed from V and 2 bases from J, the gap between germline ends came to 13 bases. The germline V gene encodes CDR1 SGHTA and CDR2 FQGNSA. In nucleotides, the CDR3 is TGTGCCAGCAGCTTAAGTTCGGGGGGCACCTACAATGAGCAGTTCTTC. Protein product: CASSLSSGGTYNEQFF.

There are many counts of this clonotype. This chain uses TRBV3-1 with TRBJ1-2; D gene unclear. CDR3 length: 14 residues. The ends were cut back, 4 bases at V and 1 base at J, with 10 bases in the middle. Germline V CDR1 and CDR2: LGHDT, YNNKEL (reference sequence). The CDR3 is CASSLLTVNYGYTF. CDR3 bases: TGTGCCAGCAGCCTGTTGACGGTTAACTATGGCTACACCTTC.

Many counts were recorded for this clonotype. CDR3 protein: CSARSGFQETQYF. The DNA of the CDR3 is TGCAGTGCTAGATCCGGGTTTCAAGAGACCCAGTACTTC. The J gene is TRBJ2-5, the V gene TRBV20-1; no firm D call. V was shortened by 2 bases and J by 2 bases, with 9 bases between the two germline ends. Germline assignment: CDR1 DFQATT and CDR2 SNEGSKA (reference sequence). This CDR3 is 13 amino acids long.

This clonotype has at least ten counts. Here the CDR3 DNA reads TGTGCCAGCAGCTTAATGGGACAGGGCAACACTGAAGCTTTCTTT. This codes for CASSLMGQGNTEAFF. V gene TRBV11-2 combines with J gene TRBJ1-1, with TRBD1 identical over 9 bases. Germline values: CDR1 SGHAT, CDR2 FQNNGV. The CDR3 extends over 15 amino acids. Germline trimming cut 2 bases from V and 2 bases from J; bases unmatched to any gene: 3. The whole variable domain, remainder taken from reference TRBV11-2 and TRBJ1-1, is EAGVAQSPRYKIIEKRQSVAFWCNPISGHATLYWYQQILGQGPKLLIQFQNNGVVDDSQLPKDRFSAERLKGVDSTLKIQPAKLEDSAVYLCASSLMGQGNTEAFFGQGTRLTVV.

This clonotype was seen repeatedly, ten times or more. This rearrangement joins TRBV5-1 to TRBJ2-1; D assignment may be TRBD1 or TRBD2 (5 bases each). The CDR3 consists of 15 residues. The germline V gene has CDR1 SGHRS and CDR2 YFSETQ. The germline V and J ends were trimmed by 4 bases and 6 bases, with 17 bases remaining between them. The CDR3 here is CASSGDEGISNEQFF. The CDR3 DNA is TGCGCCAGCAGCGGGGATGAGGGGATCTCCAATGAGCAGTTCTTC. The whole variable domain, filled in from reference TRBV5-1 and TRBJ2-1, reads KAGVTQTPRYLIKTRGQQVTLSCSPISGHRSVSWYQQTPGQGLQFLFEYFSETQRNKGNFPGRFSGRQFSNSRSEMNVSTLELGDSALYLCASSGDEGISNEQFFGPGTRLTVL.

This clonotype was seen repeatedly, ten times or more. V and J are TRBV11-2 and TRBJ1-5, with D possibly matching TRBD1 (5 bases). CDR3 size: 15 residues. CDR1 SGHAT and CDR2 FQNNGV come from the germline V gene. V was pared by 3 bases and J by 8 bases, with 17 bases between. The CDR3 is CASSLGITGVEPQHF. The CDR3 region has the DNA TGTGCCAGCAGCTTGGGGATTACAGGCGTAGAGCCCCAGCATTTT.

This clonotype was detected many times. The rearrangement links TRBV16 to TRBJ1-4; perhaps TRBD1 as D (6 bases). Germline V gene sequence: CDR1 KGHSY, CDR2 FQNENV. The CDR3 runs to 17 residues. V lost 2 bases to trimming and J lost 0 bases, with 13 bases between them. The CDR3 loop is CASSQLKDRATNEKLFF. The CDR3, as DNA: TGTGCCAGCAGCCAACTCAAGGACAGAGCAACTAATGAAAAACTGTTTTTT.

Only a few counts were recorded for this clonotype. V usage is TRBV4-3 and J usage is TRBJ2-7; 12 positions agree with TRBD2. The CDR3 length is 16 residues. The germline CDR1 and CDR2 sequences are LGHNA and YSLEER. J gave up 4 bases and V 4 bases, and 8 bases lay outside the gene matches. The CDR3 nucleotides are TGCGCCAGCAGCCGGGACTATACTAGCGGGGGGTACGAGCAGTACTTC. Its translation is CASSRDYTSGGYEQYF.

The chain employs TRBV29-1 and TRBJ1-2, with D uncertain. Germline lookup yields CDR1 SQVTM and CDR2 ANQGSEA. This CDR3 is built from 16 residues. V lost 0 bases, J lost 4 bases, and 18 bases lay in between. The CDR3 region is CSVEDRVPHGSYGYTF. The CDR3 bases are TGCAGCGTTGAAGATCGCGTCCCCCACGGGAGCTATGGCTACACCTTC.

The CDR3 DNA reads as TGTGCCAGTAGCACTGTTACAGGGAGTGAAGCTTTCTTT. This gives the protein CASSTVTGSEAFF. This sequence joins TRBV19 and TRBJ1-1; TRBD1 is a possible D gene (6 bases). The CDR3 spans 13 residues. Germline lookup yields CDR1 LNHDA and CDR2 SQIVND (reference sequence). V was shortened by 6 bases and J by 7 bases, with 15 bases between the two germline ends.

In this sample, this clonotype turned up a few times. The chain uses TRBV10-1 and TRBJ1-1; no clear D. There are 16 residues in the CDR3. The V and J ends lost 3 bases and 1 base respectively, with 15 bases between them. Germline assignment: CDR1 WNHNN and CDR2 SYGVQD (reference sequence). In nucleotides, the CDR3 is TGCGCCAGCAGTGAATCGGGGTGGGCCTCGAACACTGAAGCTTTCTTT. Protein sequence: CASSESGWASNTEAFF.